Listed below are T cell receptor beta chains from one sample, sequenced in a study of T cells after yellow fever vaccination. MiXCR, applied by TCRdb to the 5' RACE reads, yields one record per CDR3 protein. This table holds about 50,000 distinct CDR3 sequences, around 7% found once. The starting material was CD8+ T cells sorted from PBMCs, obtained on the day of the first yellow fever vaccination. The source of these receptors is a man younger than 35 who received the YFV17D yellow fever vaccine. Both conserved end residues are part of each CDR3. Each record gives: CDR3 length, J gene, D gene, V gene, clone size, CDR3 protein, CDR3 DNA. A D gene is named only where the DNA matches it firmly. A row's size may be missing; if present it is once, few, many or a size class.

15	TRBJ2-3	.	TRBV11-1	many	CASSFTRLFTDTQYF	TGTGCCAGCAGCTTCACTCGCCTCTTCACAGATACGCAGTATTTT
13	TRBJ1-1	.	TRBV2	.	CASSNGLGTEAFF	TGTGCCAGCAGTAACGGGTTGGGGACTGAAGCTTTCTTT
13	TRBJ2-5	.	TRBV2	few	CASRGPQQETQYF	TGTGCCAGCAGGGGGCCGCAGCAAGAGACCCAGTACTTC
15	TRBJ2-5	.	TRBV7-9	few	CASSFSFPDRETQYF	TGTGCCAGCAGCTTCTCTTTCCCCGACAGGGAGACCCAGTACTTC
14	TRBJ2-1	.	TRBV7-9	many	CASSLEPSYNEQFF	TGTGCCAGCAGCTTAGAGCCCTCGTACAATGAGCAGTTCTTC
11	TRBJ2-7	.	TRBV7-6	many	CASSEFDEQYF	TGTGCCAGCAGCGAGTTCGACGAGCAGTACTTC
16	TRBJ2-5	TRBD1	TRBV4-3	few	CASSQDRRDREKTQYF	TGCGCCAGCAGCCAAGATAGAAGGGACAGGGAAAAGACCCAGTACTTC
14	TRBJ1-5	.	TRBV10-3	few	CASLGVGGNQPQHF	TGTGCCAGCCTTGGGGTGGGGGGAAATCAGCCCCAGCATTTT
12	TRBJ1-5	.	TRBV6-4	.	CASSDRYQPQHF	TGTGCCAGCAGTGACAGGTATCAGCCCCAGCATTTT
13	TRBJ2-5	.	TRBV6-5	.	CASSWRQGETQYF	TGTGCCAGCAGTTGGCGTCAGGGGGAGACCCAGTACTTC
17	TRBJ2-1	.	TRBV5-4	.	CASSLAKGRSSYNEQFF	TGTGCCAGCAGCTTGGCCAAAGGCAGAAGCTCCTACAATGAGCAGTTCTTC
14	TRBJ2-1	TRBD2	TRBV19	few	CASQTSGYYNEQFF	TGTGCCAGCCAAACTAGCGGCTATTACAATGAGCAGTTCTTC
14	TRBJ1-3	.	TRBV6-5	many	CASSYLGTGNTIYF	TGTGCCAGCAGTTACCTCGGGACTGGAAACACCATATATTTT
14	TRBJ2-1	.	TRBV29-1	few	CSVPSRDSLDEQFF	TGCAGCGTGCCCTCCAGAGACAGTTTAGACGAGCAGTTCTTC
15	TRBJ2-1	.	TRBV11-2	few	CASNPNPDRNNEQFF	TGTGCCAGCAACCCTAACCCGGACAGAAACAATGAGCAGTTCTTC
14	TRBJ2-7	.	TRBV5-1	few	CASSQTDRAYEQYF	TGCGCCAGCAGCCAGACAGACAGAGCCTACGAGCAGTACTTC
13	TRBJ1-1	.	TRBV6-5	few	CASSYGPNTEAFF	TGTGCCAGCAGTTACGGACCGAACACTGAAGCTTTCTTT
17	TRBJ2-6	TRBD1	TRBV5-1	few	CASSSRDRGSGANVLTF	TGCGCCAGCAGCTCCCGGGACAGGGGCTCTGGGGCCAACGTCCTGACTTTC
15	TRBJ2-7	.	TRBV6-5	.	CASSYGSSANYEQYF	TGTGCCAGCAGTTACGGGTCTAGCGCGAACTACGAGCAGTACTTC
14	TRBJ2-1	.	TRBV7-9	many	CASSLEGQYNEQFF	TGTGCCAGCAGCTTAGAAGGGCAGTACAATGAGCAGTTCTTC
15	TRBJ1-2	.	TRBV4-1	many	CASSQLQGTRSGYTF	TGCGCCAGCAGCCAACTTCAAGGGACGCGCTCTGGCTACACCTTC
17	TRBJ1-4	TRBD1	TRBV19	many	CASSYTGTGTTNEKLFF	TGTGCCAGTAGTTATACCGGGACAGGAACAACTAATGAAAAACTGTTTTTT
16	TRBJ2-1	.	TRBV4-3	many	CASSLFMGGSYNEQFF	TGCGCCAGCAGCCTCTTTATGGGCGGCTCCTACAATGAGCAGTTCTTC
13	TRBJ1-4	.	TRBV6-5	few	CASSRQGNEKLFF	TGTGCCAGCAGCCGCCAGGGCAATGAAAAACTGTTTTTT
16	TRBJ2-1	.	TRBV11-2	medium-sized	CASSLLSPEYYNEQFF	TGTGCCAGCAGCTTATTGTCCCCGGAGTACTACAATGAGCAGTTCTTC
15	TRBJ2-5	TRBD2	TRBV4-2	many	CASSQDSGGAETQYF	TGTGCCAGCAGCCAAGATAGCGGGGGGGCCGAGACCCAGTACTTC
14	TRBJ2-1	.	TRBV7-2	.	CASSLGGLYNEQFF	TGTGCCAGCAGCTTAGGGGGACTTTACAATGAGCAGTTCTTC
17	TRBJ2-3	TRBD2	TRBV28	many	CASSSGLAGGFKDTQYF	TGTGCCAGCAGTAGCGGACTAGCGGGGGGTTTCAAGGATACGCAGTATTTT
12	TRBJ1-5	.	TRBV30	.	CAWSDGNQPQHF	TGTGCCTGGAGCGACGGCAATCAGCCCCAGCATTTT
19	TRBJ2-1	TRBD2	TRBV4-2	.	CASSRIWFPRGGPKWEQFF	TGTGCCAGCAGCCGGATTTGGTTCCCTCGCGGGGGGCCCAAGTGGGAGCAGTTCTTC
13	TRBJ2-5	.	TRBV4-3	many	CASSQQTGETQYF	TGCGCCAGCAGCCAACAGACTGGAGAGACCCAGTACTTC
15	TRBJ2-1	.	TRBV27	.	CASSLRGAPYNEQFF	TGTGCCAGCAGTTTAAGGGGGGCCCCCTACAATGAGCAGTTCTTC
15	TRBJ2-7	.	TRBV4-1	many	CASSQGTGTLWEQYF	TGCGCCAGCAGCCAGGGCACTGGGACACTCTGGGAGCAGTACTTC
16	TRBJ2-1	.	TRBV4-3	once	CASSQDRRGGCNEQFF	TGCGCCAGCAGCCAAGATCGGCGTGGAGGATGCAATGAGCAGTTCTTC
11	TRBJ2-7	TRBD2	TRBV29-1	.	CSGREGYEQYF	TGCAGCGGTAGGGAGGGCTACGAGCAGTACTTC
18	TRBJ1-2	TRBD1	TRBV4-1	.	CASSQGVIQGARGYGYTF	TGCGCCAGCAGCCAAGGAGTGATTCAGGGGGCGCGGGGCTATGGCTACACCTTC
17	TRBJ1-6	.	TRBV27	few	CTSSFLAPETGNSPLHF	TGCACCAGCAGTTTTCTCGCCCCGGAAACCGGGAATTCACCCCTCCACTTT
15	TRBJ2-7	TRBD2	TRBV20-1	few	CSARGGGGEIYEQYF	TGCAGTGCTCGCGGAGGCGGGGGGGAAATCTACGAGCAGTACTTC
16	TRBJ2-5	TRBD2	TRBV6-1	.	CASSPTLLAGGKTQYF	TGTGCCAGCAGCCCTACCCTACTAGCGGGGGGGAAGACCCAGTACTTC
15	TRBJ1-2	.	TRBV6-5	many	CASSSVLETDYGYTF	TGTGCCAGCAGTTCCGTCCTCGAGACAGACTATGGCTACACCTTC
14	TRBJ2-1	TRBD2	TRBV7-2	.	CASSSSGDYNEQFF	TGTGCCAGCAGCTCTAGCGGGGATTACAATGAGCAGTTCTTC
17	TRBJ2-3	.	TRBV4-1	many	CASSQEISGYLTDTQYF	TGCGCCAGCAGCCAAGAAATTTCGGGATATCTCACAGATACGCAGTATTTT
13	TRBJ2-7	.	TRBV20-1	.	CSASTGLGSEQYF	TGCAGTGCAAGTACGGGGTTAGGATCCGAGCAGTACTTC
15	TRBJ2-3	TRBD2	TRBV4-1	.	CASSRSGGVTDTQYF	TGCGCCAGCAGCCGTAGCGGGGGGGTGACAGATACGCAGTATTTT
14	TRBJ2-7	TRBD2	TRBV12-3/TRBV12-4	.	CASSPLAGGYEQYF	TGTGCCAGCAGCCCCCTGGCGGGGGGCTACGAGCAGTACTTC
12	TRBJ2-5	TRBD1	TRBV29-1	many	CSGQGLGETQYF	TGCAGCGGACAGGGGTTGGGAGAGACCCAGTACTTC
13	TRBJ1-1	.	TRBV19	.	CASIRGGNTEAFF	TGTGCCAGTATAAGGGGTGGGAACACTGAAGCTTTCTTT
19	TRBJ2-3	TRBD2	TRBV4-1	few	CASSQDQDLLAGFTDTQYF	TGCGCCAGCAGCCAAGATCAGGATTTACTAGCGGGGTTCACAGATACGCAGTATTTT
16	TRBJ2-2	.	TRBV4-2	.	CASSPPGATNTGELFF	TGTGCCAGCAGCCCCCCTGGAGCCACGAACACCGGGGAGCTGTTTTTT
19	TRBJ2-1	TRBD2	TRBV4-1	many	CASSQALWASGDFNNEQFF	TGCGCCAGCAGCCAAGCCCTTTGGGCTAGCGGGGACTTTAACAATGAGCAGTTCTTC
15	TRBJ1-1	.	TRBV12-3/TRBV12-4	.	CASSLSQGGGTEAFF	TGTGCCAGCAGTTTATCACAGGGCGGCGGCACTGAAGCTTTCTTT
14	TRBJ1-1	TRBD1	TRBV5-1	many	CASSWGQGNTEAFF	TGCGCCAGCAGCTGGGGACAGGGGAACACTGAAGCTTTCTTT
15	TRBJ2-1	TRBD2	TRBV19	many	CASSIHAGGSNEQFF	TGTGCCAGTAGTATCCATGCGGGGGGGAGCAATGAGCAGTTCTTC
15	TRBJ2-1	TRBD1	TRBV4-1	few	CASRGTGLSYNEQFF	TGCGCCAGCAGGGGGACAGGCCTTTCCTACAATGAGCAGTTCTTC
11	TRBJ2-7	.	TRBV6-2/TRBV6-3	.	CASYYPGEQYF	TGTGCCAGCTATTATCCAGGCGAGCAGTACTTC